Following are 20 T cell receptor beta chains from one sample sequenced in a study of blood T cell repertoires in COVID-19. Measured with immunoSEQ multiplex PCR; TCRdb has only the in-frame clones, and not every one. Found here are roughly 150,000 clones, 75% to 85% of them singletons; the top ten hold 5%. The sample comprised peripheral blood. The receptors originated from a woman aged 50 to 60 with acute or convalescent COVID-19.

This chain connects TRBV6-5 to TRBJ2-7; TRBD1 matches 9 bases. The CDR3 consists of 14 residues. The germline gives CDR1 MNHEY, CDR2 SVGAGI. V trimming: 8 bases; J trimming: 5 bases; junction bases outside the gene matches: 10. The CDR3 DNA sequence: TGTGCCAGCGGAAGGACAGGGGAACCCCACGAGCAGTACTTC. Residues: CASGRTGEPHEQYF.

This clone was found once. This chain uses TRBV10-3 with TRBJ2-1; 16 bases agree with TRBD2. The CDR3 consists of 16 residues. With 5 bases clipped from V and 9 bases from J, the junction kept 7 bases outside the gene matches. The germline gives CDR1 ENHRY, CDR2 SYGVKD. The CDR3 loop reads CAISPGTSGGASEQFF. As DNA, the CDR3 is TGTGCCATCAGTCCCGGGACTAGCGGGGGGGCGAGTGAGCAGTTCTTC.

The rearrangement joins TRBV27 to TRBJ1-6; 11 nucleotides agree with TRBD1. Trimming at V came to 6 bases and at J to 9 bases, leaving 10 bases not matched to a gene. CDR1 is MNHEY, CDR2 SMNVEV, per germline (reference sequence). There are 16 residues in the CDR3. The CDR3 loop reads CASRLTAGTGGSPLHF. The CDR3 nucleotides are TGTGCCAGCAGACTAACAGCCGGGACAGGGGGTTCACCCCTCCACTTT.

The V and J genes are TRBV15 and TRBJ1-5; 9 positions match TRBD1. Germline assignment: CDR1 LNHNV and CDR2 YYDKDF (reference sequence). The CDR3 is made up of 16 amino acids. The junction had 3 bases not matched to a gene; V was cut back by 0 bases and J by 3 bases. CDR3 DNA sequence: TGTGCCACCAGCAGAGACCGGGACAGGGTCAATCAGCCCCAGCATTTT. The encoded protein is CATSRDRDRVNQPQHF.

This clone was seen only a few times. The genes are TRBV4-1 and TRBJ2-3; D remains ambiguous. CDR1 and CDR2 (germline): MGHRA, YSYEKL. Between the trimmed V and J ends, which lost 0 bases and 10 bases, there was a span of 8 bases. This CDR3 is 12 amino acids long. Here the CDR3 reads CASSQDLLAQYF. The CDR3 DNA is TGCGCCAGCAGCCAAGATCTTTTAGCGCAGTATTTT.

The chain carries TRBV18 and TRBJ2-2, with D possibly matching TRBD2 (5 bases). The CDR3 sequence is 14 residues long. CDR1 is KGHSH, CDR2 LQKENI, per germline. V was shortened by 5 bases and J by 5 bases, with 12 bases between the two germline ends. The CDR3 reads CASSSYSGTGELFF. In nucleotides, the CDR3 is TGTGCCAGCTCATCGTACTCGGGGACCGGGGAGCTGTTTTTT.

CDR3 in DNA: TGTGCCAGCAGCTTTCTAGCGGGGGGATCAGATACGCAGTATTTT. It specifies CASSFLAGGSDTQYF. The J gene is TRBJ2-3, the V gene TRBV11-2, with 11 bases matching TRBD2. The CDR3 is made up of 15 amino acids. Germline CDR1 SGHAT, CDR2 FQNNGV. Trimming cost V 3 bases and J 4 bases; bases outside gene matches: 3. Filled out from reference TRBV11-2 and TRBJ2-3, the complete variable domain reads EAGVAQSPRYKIIEKRQSVAFWCNPISGHATLYWYQQILGQGPKLLIQFQNNGVVDDSQLPKDRFSAERLKGVDSTLKIQPAKLEDSAVYLCASSFLAGGSDTQYFGPGTRLTVL.

The chain carries TRBV7-9 and TRBJ2-3; possible D gene TRBD2, 5 bases. Trimming removed 2 bases from V and 2 bases from J, with 8 bases in between. CDR3 length equals 14 residues. CDR1 and CDR2 (germline): SEHNR, FQNEAQ (reference sequence). CDR3 in amino acids: CASSLNGDTDTQYF. The CDR3 nucleotides are TGTGCCAGCAGCTTAAACGGGGACACAGATACGCAGTATTTT.

V usage is TRBV6-1 and J usage is TRBJ1-4; D is perhaps TRBD1 (6 bases). CDR3 length equals 16 residues. V lost 2 bases, J lost 5 bases, and 15 bases lay in between. From germline, CDR1 is MNHNS and CDR2 SASEGT. CDR3: CASSEFQGGGNEKLFF. For the CDR3, the DNA is TGTGCCAGCAGTGAATTCCAGGGAGGGGGGAATGAAAAACTGTTTTTT.

This chain uses TRBV11-2 with TRBJ2-2, with D possibly TRBD1 on 6 matching bases. This CDR3 contains 14 residues. The ends were cut back, 3 bases at V and 4 bases at J, with 9 bases in the middle. The germline CDR1 and CDR2 sequences are SGHAT and FQNNGV. The CDR3 here is CASSFWGRTGELFF. The CDR3 coding sequence is TGTGCCAGCAGCTTTTGGGGGCGCACCGGGGAGCTGTTTTTT.

The CDR3 DNA is TGTGCCAGCAGTGACCCCCCGACAGGCGGGCTTGGAAAACTGTTTTTT. Its protein product is CASSDPPTGGLGKLFF. The rearrangement joins TRBV6-1 to TRBJ1-4; D may be TRBD1 (6 bases). V dropped 3 bases and J dropped 10 bases, with 21 bases sitting between them. Germline V lookup: CDR1 MNHNS, CDR2 SASEGT. The CDR3 is 16 amino acids.

This chain joins TRBV6-6 and TRBJ2-3, with TRBD2 as a possible D gene (6 bases). With 5 bases removed from V and 4 bases from J, the gap between germline ends came to 22 bases. The CDR3 contains 17 residues. Germline CDR1 and CDR2: MNHNY and SVGAGI (reference sequence). The CDR3 DNA is TGTGCCAGCAGTCCGACAACTCCTGATAAGCGGGCAGATACGCAGTATTTT. Translated: CASSPTTPDKRADTQYF.

This chain links TRBV7-3 with TRBJ1-1; 9 bases align to TRBD1. From germline, CDR1 is SGHTA and CDR2 FQGTGA. This CDR3 spans 14 amino acids. Losses at the gene ends were 4 bases for V and 7 bases for J; bases not matched to a gene: 7. CDR3 sequence: CASSWNRGQGEAFF. The DNA for the CDR3 is TGTGCCAGCAGCTGGAACAGGGGGCAGGGTGAAGCTTTCTTT.

This chain links TRBV7-8 with TRBJ1-5; D not resolved. Trimming removed 4 bases from V and 0 bases from J, with 19 bases in between. The CDR3 totals 18 residues. CDR1 and CDR2 from the germline V gene are SGHVS and FQNEAQ. The CDR3 sequence is CASSSRIDTTSSNQPQHF. The CDR3 region has the DNA TGTGCCAGCAGCTCACGCATCGACACGACCTCTAGCAATCAGCCCCAGCATTTT.

The chain links TRBV6-6 to TRBJ2-5, with a weak D call TRBD1 (5 bases). V lost 5 bases and J lost 7, with 14 bases in between. Germline assignment: CDR1 MNHNY and CDR2 SVGAGI (reference sequence). This CDR3 region has 13 residues. CDR3 nucleotide sequence: TGTGCCAGCAGTGAGACAGCCGCCGGGACCCAGTACTTC. It yields the protein CASSETAAGTQYF.

The rearrangement uses TRBV13 and TRBJ2-3, with TRBD2 identical over 9 bases. J gave up 2 bases and V 3 bases, and 6 bases lay outside the gene matches. Germline V gene data show CDR1 as PRHDT and CDR2 as FYEKMQ (reference sequence). The CDR3 has 16 residues. CDR3 residues: CASSFYSGGYTDTQYF. The CDR3 bases are TGTGCCAGCAGCTTCTATAGCGGGGGTTACACAGATACGCAGTATTTT.

V is TRBV2 and J is TRBJ1-2, with TRBD1 matching 10 bases. Germline V gene lookup returns CDR1 SNHLY and CDR2 FYNNEI. CDR3 length: 15 residues. Germline trimming cut 5 bases from V and 6 bases from J; bases unmatched to any gene: 9. The CDR3 nucleotides read TGTGCCAGCAGTCCCGGGACAGGGGTGCAACATGGCTACACCTTC. Its protein is CASSPGTGVQHGYTF.

J is TRBJ1-3 and V is TRBV29-1, with D possibly TRBD1 on 6 matching bases. Looked up from germline, CDR1 is SQVTM and CDR2 is ANQGSEA. The CDR3 runs to 14 residues. V lost 3 bases to trimming and J lost 0 bases, with 9 bases between them. The CDR3 loop reads CSVDPGDSGNTIYF. The CDR3 DNA sequence: TGCAGCGTTGATCCAGGGGACTCTGGAAACACCATATATTTT.

This chain links TRBV7-9 with TRBJ2-2, with 9 nucleotides matching TRBD1. With V trimmed by 6 bases and J by 3 bases, 8 bases remained unmatched. This CDR3 contains 16 residues. The germline gives CDR1 SEHNR, CDR2 FQNEAQ (reference sequence). The CDR3: CASRDPRDRDTGELFF. Written as DNA, the CDR3 is TGTGCCAGCAGGGACCCCCGGGACAGGGACACCGGGGAGCTGTTTTTT. The variable domain in full, completed from reference TRBV7-9 and TRBJ2-2, reads DTGVSQNPRHKITKRGQNVTFRCDPISEHNRLYWYRQTLGQGPEFLTYFQNEAQLEKSRLLSDRFSAERPKGSFSTLEIQRTEQGDSAMYLCASRDPRDRDTGELFFGEGSRLTVL.

V usage is TRBV12-3 or TRBV12-4 and J usage is TRBJ1-2, with no clear D. V dropped 3 bases and J dropped 1 base, with 3 bases sitting between them. The CDR3 sequence is 12 residues long. The CDR3 sequence is CASSFVNYGYTF. Written as DNA, the CDR3 is TGTGCCAGCAGTTTCGTTAACTATGGCTACACCTTC.